The 2 T cell receptor beta chains below come from one sample, sequenced in a study of T cell responses to AZD1222 COVID-19 vaccine. Using immunoSEQ multiplex PCR, the repertoire was profiled, and TCRdb retains in-frame clones only, with some absent. The table includes under 200,000 clones, 85% to 90% detected once. This specimen consisted of peripheral blood, obtained 28 days after the second AZD1222 dose. These receptors were collected from an adult who received the AZD1222 COVID-19 vaccine.

The chain recombines TRBV5-5 with TRBJ1-2, with a possible D match to TRBD1 (6 bases). Germline-derived CDR1 and CDR2 are SGHKS and YYEKEE (reference sequence). The CDR3 extends over 15 amino acids. The V end lost 3 bases, the J end lost 4 bases, and 16 bases lay between the germline ends. CDR3 DNA: TGTGCCAGCAGCTGGAACACGGACAGAGCCTATGGCTACACCTTC. This codes for CASSWNTDRAYGYTF.

The V gene is TRBV19, the J gene TRBJ1-2; D gene unclear. Per germline, CDR1 LNHDA and CDR2 SQIVND (reference sequence). V was pared by 8 bases and J by 4 bases, with 14 bases between. This CDR3 region has 13 residues. CDR3 sequence: CASYRTSGYGYTF. The CDR3 bases are TGTGCCAGTTACCGGACCAGTGGCTATGGCTACACCTTC. The whole variable domain, remainder taken from reference TRBV19 and TRBJ1-2, is DGGITQSPKYLFRKEGQNVTLSCEQNLNHDAMYWYRQDPGQGLRLIYYSQIVNDFQKGDIAEGYSVSREKKESFPLTVTSAQKNPTAFYLCASYRTSGYGYTFGSGTRLTVV.